Each of the 27 T cell receptor beta chains below was sequenced from the same sample in a study of T-cell memory formation after mild COVID-19 (dated by TCRdb to the early 2020s). The receptor library was made with 5' RACE. Sequencing was carried out with an Illumina NovaSeq 6000. The public reads were run again by TCRdb, first through fastp at Q25 and then through MiXCR, and only productive beta chains were kept. CDR3 protein sequences are deduplicated, and each keeps its most common genes and DNA. The table for this sample lists some 410,000 distinct CDR3 sequences; 20% to 30% of them were counted only once. The ten largest clonotypes hold 13% of the sample. Input material: PBMCs or a T cell subset sorted from them (not recorded which). The receptor set was obtained from an adult woman who had mild COVID-19 (a few samples of this study predate the infection). The sample titles of this study are shuffled in the database, so cell type and time point are left out; the donor was told from shared clones.

This chain joins TRBV5-1 and TRBJ1-2; D may be TRBD1 (6 bases). This CDR3 is 18 amino acids long. Deletions cut 0 bases from V and 8 bases from J, with 26 bases between. Germline-derived CDR1 and CDR2 are SGHRS and YFSETQ. Here the CDR3 reads CASSLGVWGASGTSGYTF. The DNA of the CDR3 is TGCGCCAGCAGCTTGGGTGTGTGGGGGGCCTCAGGGACGTCCGGCTACACCTTC.

In its sample, this clonotype was seen many times. The V gene is TRBV7-2, the J gene TRBJ2-1; 7 bases agree with TRBD1. The CDR3 is 15 amino acids. Germline CDR1 SGHTA, CDR2 FQGNSA. Trimming took 4 bases from V and 9 from J; bases not matched to a gene: 12. The CDR3 protein is CASSSGRQGSREQFF. Here the CDR3 DNA reads TGTGCCAGCAGCTCGGGGCGACAGGGAAGTCGTGAGCAGTTCTTC.

Only a few counts were recorded for this clonotype. The chain carries TRBV11-3 and TRBJ2-7, with D hard to call. Germline loops: CDR1 SGHNT, CDR2 YENEEA. CDR3 length: 14 amino acids. With 0 bases removed from V and 2 bases from J, the gap between germline ends came to 8 bases. The CDR3 loop reads CASSLDGVTYEQYF. The DNA of the CDR3 is TGTGCCAGCAGCTTAGATGGGGTTACCTACGAGCAGTACTTC.

This chain joins TRBV7-3 and TRBJ2-1, with D possibly being TRBD1 or TRBD2 (6 bases each). The CDR3 is made up of 15 amino acids. Looked up from germline, CDR1 is SGHTA and CDR2 is FQGTGA. Deletions cut 5 bases from V and 7 bases from J, with 18 bases between. This CDR3 is CASSPVVGGRNEQFF. In nucleotides, the CDR3 is TGTGCCAGCAGCCCCGTGGTTGGGGGGCGAAATGAGCAGTTCTTC.

This clonotype was counted at least ten times. The chain links TRBV29-1 to TRBJ2-1; D might be TRBD2 (5 bases). The germline V and J ends were trimmed by 7 bases and 3 bases, with 7 bases remaining between them. The CDR3 has 11 amino acids. Germline V gene sequence: CDR1 SQVTM, CDR2 ANQGSEA. The CDR3 loop is CSAGDYNEQFF. The CDR3 DNA sequence: TGCAGCGCCGGGGACTACAATGAGCAGTTCTTC.

This clonotype was recorded many times. This sequence joins TRBV19 and TRBJ1-1; D is perhaps TRBD1 (5 bases). CDR3 length: 14 amino acids. Germline-derived CDR1 and CDR2 are LNHDA and SQIVND (reference sequence). V lost 5 bases to trimming and J lost 5 bases, with 15 bases between them. Here the CDR3 reads CASSPWLGGTEAFF. The CDR3 nucleotides are TGTGCCAGTAGTCCATGGCTGGGGGGGACTGAAGCTTTCTTT. Using reference TRBV19 and TRBJ1-1 for the parts outside the CDR3, the full variable domain is DGGITQSPKYLFRKEGQNVTLSCEQNLNHDAMYWYRQDPGQGLRLIYYSQIVNDFQKGDIAEGYSVSREKKESFPLTVTSAQKNPTAFYLCASSPWLGGTEAFFGQGTRLTVV.

This clonotype was seen repeatedly, ten times or more. The J gene is TRBJ2-3, the V gene TRBV20-1, with TRBD2 as a possible D gene (7 bases). Germline-derived CDR1 and CDR2 are DFQATT and SNEGSKA (reference sequence). The CDR3 spans 14 residues. V was cut by 3 bases and J by 8 bases, with 18 bases left in between. CDR3 amino acids: CSASGGGAVSTQYF. The CDR3 DNA reads as TGCAGTGCTAGTGGAGGGGGGGCCGTTTCTACGCAGTATTTT.

There are a few counts of this clonotype. The rearrangement uses TRBV4-2 and TRBJ2-5; D call uncertain. Trimming pared 0 bases from V and 5 bases from J, leaving 13 bases between. This CDR3 comprises 15 residues. Germline values: CDR1 LGHNA, CDR2 YNFKEQ. The CDR3 sequence is CASSQEGLGWETQYF. The CDR3 DNA reads TGTGCCAGCAGCCAAGAAGGCCTAGGTTGGGAGACCCAGTACTTC.

This clonotype has just a few counts. This chain uses TRBV7-8 with TRBJ1-2; D might be TRBD1 (5 bases). Germline lookup yields CDR1 SGHVS and CDR2 FQNEAQ. V was cut by 5 bases and J by 0 bases, with 16 bases left in between. The CDR3 is made up of 16 amino acids. The CDR3, as DNA: TGTGCCAGCAGCCTCGGACAAGCCTGGGCTAACTATGGCTACACCTTC. The encoded protein is CASSLGQAWANYGYTF.

The V and J genes are TRBV27 and TRBJ2-3; 11 positions match TRBD2. Germline-derived CDR1 and CDR2 are MNHEY and SMNVEV (reference sequence). The CDR3 is made up of 15 amino acids. V lost 6 bases, J lost 5 bases, and 7 bases stayed unmatched. The CDR3 nucleotides read TGTGCCAGCAGGCCAACTAGCGGGAGCGTAGATACGCAGTATTTT. Its protein product is CASRPTSGSVDTQYF.

This clonotype occurred many times. V gene TRBV12-3 or TRBV12-4 combines with J gene TRBJ2-7; D remains unclear. There are 13 residues in the CDR3. The V gene lost 7 bases and the J gene lost 0 bases, with 10 bases spanning the gap. The CDR3 bases are TGTGCCAGCAACCGGTTTGGCTCCTACGAGCAGTACTTC. Amino acid sequence: CASNRFGSYEQYF.

This chain connects TRBV5-5 to TRBJ1-2; 10 bases match TRBD1. V dropped 4 bases and J dropped 4; count of bases not matched to a gene: 10. CDR3 size: 16 residues. The germline V gene has CDR1 SGHKS and CDR2 YYEKEE (reference sequence). The CDR3 DNA reads TGTGCCAGCAGCCCGTGGGACAGGGGACGGGGCTATGGCTACACCTTC. Its translation: CASSPWDRGRGYGYTF.

In this sample, this clonotype turned up many times. The V gene is TRBV4-3, the J gene TRBJ2-7; 13 nucleotides match TRBD2. J gave up 5 bases and V 4 bases, and 5 bases lay outside the gene matches. Germline V gene data show CDR1 as LGHNA and CDR2 as YSLEER. The CDR3 contains 15 residues. The CDR3 nucleotides are TGCGCCAGCAGCCGGGGACTAGCGGGAACCCACGAGCAGTACTTC. Its translation: CASSRGLAGTHEQYF.

The chain has TRBV5-1 and TRBJ2-1; D possibly uses TRBD1 or TRBD2 (5 bases each). The germline V gene has CDR1 SGHRS and CDR2 YFSETQ. There are 14 residues in the CDR3. V shed 1 base and J shed 7 bases, with 12 bases lying between them. The CDR3 loop is CASSLNRGRNEQFF. CDR3 DNA: TGCGCCAGCAGCTTGAATCGGGGCAGGAATGAGCAGTTCTTC. Combining the CDR3 with reference TRBV5-1 and TRBJ2-1 gives the whole variable domain KAGVTQTPRYLIKTRGQQVTLSCSPISGHRSVSWYQQTPGQGLQFLFEYFSETQRNKGNFPGRFSGRQFSNSRSEMNVSTLELGDSALYLCASSLNRGRNEQFFGPGTRLTVL.

This clonotype was seen once. This sequence joins TRBV5-5 and TRBJ1-1; tentatively, D is TRBD1 (5 bases). Trimming took 1 base from V and 5 from J, leaving 12 bases between them. This CDR3 has 14 residues. Germline V CDR1 and CDR2: SGHKS, YYEKEE (reference sequence). CDR3: CASSLSRAPTEAFF. CDR3 sequence (DNA): TGTGCCAGCAGCTTGTCCAGGGCCCCAACTGAAGCTTTCTTT.

The V call is TRBV7-6, the J call TRBJ2-1; D tentatively reads TRBD1 or TRBD2 (6 bases each). V was shortened by 5 bases and J by 0 bases, with 17 bases between the two germline ends. Germline V gives CDR1 SGHVS, CDR2 FNYEAQ. The CDR3 has 17 residues. CDR3 loop: CASSTDIGGSSYNEQFF. The CDR3 region has the DNA TGTGCCAGCAGCACGGATATCGGGGGCAGCTCCTACAATGAGCAGTTCTTC. Full variable domain (rest looked up from reference TRBV7-6 and TRBJ2-1): GAGVSQSPRYKVTKRGQDVALRCDPISGHVSLYWYRQALGQGPEFLTYFNYEAQQDKSGLPNDRFSAERPEGSISTLTIQRTEQRDSAMYRCASSTDIGGSSYNEQFFGPGTRLTVL.

This chain links TRBV7-9 with TRBJ2-3; TRBD2 matches at 8 bases. V shed 5 bases, J shed 0 bases, and the junction held 7 bases outside the gene matches. This CDR3 has 16 amino acids. Germline V gene lookup returns CDR1 SEHNR and CDR2 FQNEAQ (reference sequence). The CDR3 loop reads CASSPLTSESTDTQYF. The CDR3 nucleotides are TGTGCCAGCAGCCCGTTGACTAGCGAGAGCACAGATACGCAGTATTTT.

In this sample, this clonotype turned up once. The chain has TRBV20-1 and TRBJ2-7, with 8 nucleotides matching TRBD1. Germline V gene sequence: CDR1 DFQATT, CDR2 SNEGSKA (reference sequence). With 1 base clipped from V and 9 bases from J, the junction kept 8 bases outside the gene matches. The length of the CDR3 is 13 residues. The CDR3 DNA reads TGCAGTGCTAGAGCGGACAGGGCCTCTGGGCAGTACTTC. It specifies CSARADRASGQYF.

This chain uses TRBV5-1 with TRBJ2-3, with 9 bases fitting TRBD2. Germline lookup yields CDR1 SGHRS and CDR2 YFSETQ. Trimming cost V 4 bases and J 2 bases; bases outside gene matches: 8. The CDR3 has 16 residues. The CDR3 is CASSGLSGGSTDTQYF. The DNA for the CDR3 is TGCGCCAGCAGCGGGCTTAGCGGGGGATCCACAGATACGCAGTATTTT.

The chain employs TRBV12-3 or TRBV12-4 and TRBJ1-2; tentative D call: TRBD1 (5 bases). Deletions cut 10 bases from V and 8 bases from J, with 17 bases between. This CDR3 region has 12 residues. The CDR3 is CAISAGRAGYTF. DNA for the CDR3: TGTGCCATCTCCGCGGGGCGCGCGGGCTACACCTTC.

The chain combines TRBV7-6 with TRBJ2-1; D may be TRBD2 (6 bases). Germline V gene sequence: CDR1 SGHVS, CDR2 FNYEAQ. The CDR3 totals 15 residues. V was trimmed by 6 bases and J by 0 bases, leaving 12 bases between them. CDR3 residues: CASSSAGGSYNEQFF. The CDR3 DNA is TGTGCCAGCAGTTCCGCCGGGGGCTCCTACAATGAGCAGTTCTTC.

In this sample, this clonotype turned up a few times. This chain uses TRBV5-1 with TRBJ2-5, with TRBD2 matching over 10 bases. V dropped 4 bases and J dropped 4; count of bases not matched to a gene: 10. Germline V gives CDR1 SGHRS, CDR2 YFSETQ. The CDR3 sequence is 16 residues long. In DNA form, the CDR3 reads TGCGCCAGCAGCCCAGCGAAGGCTAGCGGGGGAGAGACCCAGTACTTC. Encoded protein: CASSPAKASGGETQYF.

J is TRBJ2-7 and V is TRBV12-3 or TRBV12-4; TRBD1 might be the D (6 bases). There are 15 residues in the CDR3. The V end lost 4 bases, the J end lost 2 bases, and 15 bases lay between the germline ends. The CDR3 reads CASSSNRDRTYEQYF. CDR3 sequence (DNA): TGTGCCAGCAGTTCGAACAGGGATCGGACCTACGAGCAGTACTTC.

Written as DNA, the CDR3 is TGTGCCAGCAGCCAATCCGGTCTTGAAGCTTTCTTT. Translated, it gives CASSQSGLEAFF. The chain joins TRBV11-2 to TRBJ1-1; D remains ambiguous. Germline CDR1 and CDR2: SGHAT and FQNNGV. This CDR3 has 12 residues. V gave up 5 bases and J gave up 7 bases, with 11 bases separating them.

Only a few counts were recorded for this clonotype. The J gene is TRBJ2-2, the V gene TRBV6-5, with 9 positions matching TRBD1. The CDR3 totals 15 residues. Germline V gene lookup returns CDR1 MNHEY and CDR2 SVGAGI. The V and J ends lost 2 bases and 6 bases, in that order; junction bases with no gene match: 4. The CDR3 DNA is TGTGCCAGCAGTTACGACAGGGGGTCCGCCGGGGAGCTGTTTTTT. This translates into CASSYDRGSAGELFF.

This clonotype was found many times. This chain connects TRBV7-8 to TRBJ2-5, with TRBD2 identical over 7 bases. Trimming took 5 bases from V and 4 from J; bases not matched to a gene: 7. CDR3 length: 14 amino acids. Germline V gives CDR1 SGHVS, CDR2 FQNEAQ. In DNA, the CDR3 is TGTGCCAGCAGCCCTCGCGGGGGACGAGAGACCCAGTACTTC. Residues: CASSPRGGRETQYF.

The CDR3 sequence is CASSLRRELAFF. Written as DNA, the CDR3 is TGTGCCAGCAGCTTGAGGCGGGAGTTGGCTTTCTTT. The chain uses TRBV5-6 and TRBJ1-1; D unclear. CDR1 and CDR2 (germline): SGHDT, YYEEEE. V was clipped by 1 base and J by 11 bases, with 12 bases between them. The CDR3 runs 12 residues.